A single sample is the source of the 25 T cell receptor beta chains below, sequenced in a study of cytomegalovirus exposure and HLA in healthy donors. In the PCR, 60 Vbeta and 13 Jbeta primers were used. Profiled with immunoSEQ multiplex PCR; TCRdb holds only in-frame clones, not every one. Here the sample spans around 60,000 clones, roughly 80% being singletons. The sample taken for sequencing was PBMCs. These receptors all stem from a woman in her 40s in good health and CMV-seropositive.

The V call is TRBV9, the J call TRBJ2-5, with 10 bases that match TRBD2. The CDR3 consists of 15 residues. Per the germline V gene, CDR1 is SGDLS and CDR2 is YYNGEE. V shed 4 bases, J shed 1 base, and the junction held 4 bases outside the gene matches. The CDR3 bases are TGTGCCAGCAGCAATCAGCGGGGGGGCCAAGAGACCCAGTACTTC. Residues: CASSNQRGGQETQYF.

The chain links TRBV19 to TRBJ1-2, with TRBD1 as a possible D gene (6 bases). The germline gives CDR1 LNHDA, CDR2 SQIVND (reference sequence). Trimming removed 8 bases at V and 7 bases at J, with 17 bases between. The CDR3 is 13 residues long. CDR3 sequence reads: CASSNSGTSGYTF. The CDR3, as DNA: TGTGCCAGTTCTAACTCCGGGACATCTGGCTACACCTTC.

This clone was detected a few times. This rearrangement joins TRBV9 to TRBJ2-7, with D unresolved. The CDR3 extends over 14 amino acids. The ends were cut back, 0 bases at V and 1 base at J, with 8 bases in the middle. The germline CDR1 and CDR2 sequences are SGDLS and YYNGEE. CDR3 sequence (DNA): TGTGCCAGCAGCGTAGATTACGGTTCCTACGAGCAGTACTTC. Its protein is CASSVDYGSYEQYF.

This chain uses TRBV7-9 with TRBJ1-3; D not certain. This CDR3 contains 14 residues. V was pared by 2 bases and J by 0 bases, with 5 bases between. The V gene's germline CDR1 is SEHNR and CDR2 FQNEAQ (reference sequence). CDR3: CASSLQASGNTIYF. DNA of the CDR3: TGTGCCAGCAGCTTACAGGCCTCTGGAAACACCATATATTTT. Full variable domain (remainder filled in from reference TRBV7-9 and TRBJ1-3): DTGVSQNPRHKITKRGQNVTFRCDPISEHNRLYWYRQTLGQGPEFLTYFQNEAQLEKSRLLSDRFSAERPKGSFSTLEIQRTEQGDSAMYLCASSLQASGNTIYFGEGSWLTVV.

CDR3 sequence (DNA): TGTGCCAGCAGCGCGCACCTACAGGGTATCTCTGGAAACACCATATATTTT. It specifies CASSAHLQGISGNTIYF. This rearrangement joins TRBV9 to TRBJ1-3, with D maybe TRBD1 (6 bases). Germline CDR1 and CDR2: SGDLS and YYNGEE. Trimming stripped 3 bases from V and 0 bases from J, with 16 bases between. The CDR3 is made up of 17 amino acids.

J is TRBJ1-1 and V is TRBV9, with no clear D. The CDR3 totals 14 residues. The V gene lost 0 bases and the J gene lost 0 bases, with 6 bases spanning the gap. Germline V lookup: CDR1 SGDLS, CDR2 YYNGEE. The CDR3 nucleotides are TGTGCCAGCAGCGTAGACAGAATGAACACTGAAGCTTTCTTT. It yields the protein CASSVDRMNTEAFF.

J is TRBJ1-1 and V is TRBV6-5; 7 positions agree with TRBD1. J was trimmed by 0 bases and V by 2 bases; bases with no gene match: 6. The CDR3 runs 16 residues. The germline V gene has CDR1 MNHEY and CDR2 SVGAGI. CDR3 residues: CASSYRGRSVNTEAFF. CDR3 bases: TGTGCCAGCAGTTACAGGGGGCGATCTGTGAACACTGAAGCTTTCTTT.

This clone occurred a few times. The CDR3 bases are TGTGCCACCAGCAGAGATCGGGGGGCAGGGACTGAAGCTTTCTTT. It codes for CATSRDRGAGTEAFF. The rearrangement links TRBV15 to TRBJ1-1; a possible D gene is TRBD1 (6 bases). With 0 bases removed from V and 5 bases from J, the gap between germline ends came to 13 bases. CDR1 LNHNV and CDR2 YYDKDF come from the germline V gene (reference sequence). The CDR3 loop spans 15 amino acids.

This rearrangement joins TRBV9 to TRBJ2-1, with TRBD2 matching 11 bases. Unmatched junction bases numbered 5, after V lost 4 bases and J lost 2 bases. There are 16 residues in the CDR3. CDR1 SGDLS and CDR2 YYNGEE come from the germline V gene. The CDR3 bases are TGTGCCAGCAGCCAAACTAGCGGGGGACCCTACAATGAGCAGTTCTTC. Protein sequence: CASSQTSGGPYNEQFF.

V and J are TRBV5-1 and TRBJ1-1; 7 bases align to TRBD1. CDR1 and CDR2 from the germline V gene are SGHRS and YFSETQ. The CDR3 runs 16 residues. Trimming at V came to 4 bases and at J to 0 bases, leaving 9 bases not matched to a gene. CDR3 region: CASSRDGTVMNTEAFF. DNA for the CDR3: TGCGCCAGCAGCCGGGACGGGACAGTCATGAACACTGAAGCTTTCTTT.

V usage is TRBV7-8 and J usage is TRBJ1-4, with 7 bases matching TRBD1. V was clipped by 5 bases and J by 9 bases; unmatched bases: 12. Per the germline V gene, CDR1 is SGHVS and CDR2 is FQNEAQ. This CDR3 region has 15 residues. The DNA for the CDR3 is TGTGCCAGCAGCAAGGGAACAGGGGTTAAGCAAAAACTGTTTTTT. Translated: CASSKGTGVKQKLFF.

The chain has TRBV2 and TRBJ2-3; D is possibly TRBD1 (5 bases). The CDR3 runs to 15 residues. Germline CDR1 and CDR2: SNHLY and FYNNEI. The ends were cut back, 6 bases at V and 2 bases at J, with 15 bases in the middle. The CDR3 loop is CASRPIGHPTDTQYF. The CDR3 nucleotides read TGTGCCAGCAGGCCGATTGGACACCCCACAGATACGCAGTATTTT.

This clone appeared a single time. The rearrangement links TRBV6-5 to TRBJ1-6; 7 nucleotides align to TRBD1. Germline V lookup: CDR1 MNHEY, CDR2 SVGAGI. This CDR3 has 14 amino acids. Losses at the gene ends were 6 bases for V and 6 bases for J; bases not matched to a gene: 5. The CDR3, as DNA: TGTGCCAGCAGCCGACAGGGCCCTAATTCACCCCTCCACTTT. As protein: CASSRQGPNSPLHF.

CDR3 in amino acids: CASSLLRGNQPQHF. The CDR3 DNA reads TGTGCCAGCAGTCTGCTTCGGGGAAATCAGCCCCAGCATTTT. J is TRBJ1-5 and V is TRBV27; the D is unclear. This CDR3 is 14 amino acids long. Germline values: CDR1 MNHEY, CDR2 SMNVEV (reference sequence). V lost 5 bases and J 4 bases, leaving 12 bases between the germline ends.

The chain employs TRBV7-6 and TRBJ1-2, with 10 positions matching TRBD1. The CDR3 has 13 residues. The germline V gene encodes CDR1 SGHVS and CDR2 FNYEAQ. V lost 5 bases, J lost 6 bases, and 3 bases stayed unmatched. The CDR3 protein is CASSTGTGDGYTF. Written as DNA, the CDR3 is TGTGCCAGCAGCACCGGGACAGGGGATGGCTACACCTTC.

This chain's CDR3 is CAGQRGGWDTQYF. DNA of the CDR3: TGTGCCGGCCAGCGGGGAGGGTGGGATACGCAGTATTTT. The chain couples TRBV2 to TRBJ2-3; TRBD2 matches at 7 bases. The trim removed 11 bases at V and 6 bases at J, leaving 11 bases unmatched. CDR1 and CDR2 from the germline V gene are SNHLY and FYNNEI. The CDR3 has 13 amino acids. Complete variable domain (other parts from reference TRBV2 and TRBJ2-3): EPEVTQTPSHQVTQMGQEVILRCVPISNHLYFYWYRQILGQKVEFLVSFYNNEISEKSEIFDDQFSVERPDGSNFTLKIRSTKLEDSAMYFCAGQRGGWDTQYFGPGTRLTVL.

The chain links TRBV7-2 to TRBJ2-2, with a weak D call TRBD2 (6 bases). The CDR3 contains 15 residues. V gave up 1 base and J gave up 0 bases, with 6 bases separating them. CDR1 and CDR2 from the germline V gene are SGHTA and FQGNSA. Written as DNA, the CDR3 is TGTGCCAGCAGCTTAGGGGGGGCGAACACCGGGGAGCTGTTTTTT. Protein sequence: CASSLGGANTGELFF.

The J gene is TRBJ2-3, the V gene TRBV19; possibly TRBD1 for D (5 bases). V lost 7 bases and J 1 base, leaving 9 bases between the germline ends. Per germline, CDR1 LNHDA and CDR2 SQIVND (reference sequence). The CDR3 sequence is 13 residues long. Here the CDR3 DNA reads TGTGCCAGTAAGTGGGGCCGCACAGATACGCAGTATTTT. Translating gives CASKWGRTDTQYF.

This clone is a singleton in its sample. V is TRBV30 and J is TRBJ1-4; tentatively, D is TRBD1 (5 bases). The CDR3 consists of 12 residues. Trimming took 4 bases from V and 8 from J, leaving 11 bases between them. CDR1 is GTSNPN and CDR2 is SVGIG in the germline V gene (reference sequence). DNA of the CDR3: TGTGCCTGGACATCCCAGGGAGAAAAACTGTTTTTT. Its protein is CAWTSQGEKLFF.

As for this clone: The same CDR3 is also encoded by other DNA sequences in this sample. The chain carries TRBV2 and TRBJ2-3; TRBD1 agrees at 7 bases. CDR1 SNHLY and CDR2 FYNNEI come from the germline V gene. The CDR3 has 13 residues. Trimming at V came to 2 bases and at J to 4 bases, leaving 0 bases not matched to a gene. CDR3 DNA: TGTGCCAGCAGTGAACAGGGGGCAGATACGCAGTATTTT. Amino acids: CASSEQGADTQYF. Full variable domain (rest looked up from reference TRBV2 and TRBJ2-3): EPEVTQTPSHQVTQMGQEVILRCVPISNHLYFYWYRQILGQKVEFLVSFYNNEISEKSEIFDDQFSVERPDGSNFTLKIRSTKLEDSAMYFCASSEQGADTQYFGPGTRLTVL.

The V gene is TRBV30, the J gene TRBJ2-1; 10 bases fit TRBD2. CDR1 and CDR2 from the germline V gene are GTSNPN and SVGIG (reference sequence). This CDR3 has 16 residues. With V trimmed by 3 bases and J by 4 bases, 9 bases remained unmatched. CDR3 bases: TGTGCCTGGAGGGCTCCAAGCGGGGGGGGTTACAATGAGCAGTTCTTC. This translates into CAWRAPSGGGYNEQFF.

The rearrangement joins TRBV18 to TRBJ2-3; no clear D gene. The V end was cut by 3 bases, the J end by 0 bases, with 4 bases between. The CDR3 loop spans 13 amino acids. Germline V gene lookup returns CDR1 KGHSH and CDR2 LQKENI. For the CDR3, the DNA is TGTGCCAGCTCACCGGCTAGCACAGATACGCAGTATTTT. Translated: CASSPASTDTQYF.

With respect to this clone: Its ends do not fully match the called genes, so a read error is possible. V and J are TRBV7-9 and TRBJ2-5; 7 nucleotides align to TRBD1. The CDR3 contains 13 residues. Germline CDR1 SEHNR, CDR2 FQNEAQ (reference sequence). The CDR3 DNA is TGTTCCAGCAGCTCCAGGGGGCAAGAGACCCAGTACTTC. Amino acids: CSSSSRGQETQYF.

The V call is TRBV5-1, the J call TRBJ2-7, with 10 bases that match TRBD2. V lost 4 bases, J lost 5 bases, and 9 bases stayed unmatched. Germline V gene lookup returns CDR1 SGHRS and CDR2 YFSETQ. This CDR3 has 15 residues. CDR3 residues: CASSPVSGGPHEQYF. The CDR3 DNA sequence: TGCGCCAGCAGCCCCGTTAGCGGGGGGCCCCACGAGCAGTACTTC.

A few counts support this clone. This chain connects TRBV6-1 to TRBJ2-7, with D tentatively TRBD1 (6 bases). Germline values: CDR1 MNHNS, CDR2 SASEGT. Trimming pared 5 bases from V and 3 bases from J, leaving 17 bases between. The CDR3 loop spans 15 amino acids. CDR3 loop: CASSFGTPEFYEQYF. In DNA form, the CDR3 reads TGTGCCAGCAGTTTCGGGACACCCGAATTCTACGAGCAGTACTTC.